This record concerns one TCR beta chain sequence. Deletions cut 8 bases from V and 2 bases from J, with 13 bases between. Germline CDR1 and CDR2: MNHNS and SASEGT. The CDR3 contains 15 residues. The data originate from a study of T-cell reconstitution after alpha-beta-depleted transplantation in children. TCRbeta library construction was performed incorporating unique molecular identifiers. TCRdb reanalysed the PCR reads using MiXCR and keeps one entry per CDR3 protein. This sample yields roughly 500,000 distinct CDR3 sequences, of which 30% to 35% are seen a single time; around 2.4% belongs to the top ten.

This TCR was recovered from a human donor who donated a stem cell graft to a child with aplastic anemia. Specimen: PBMCs from the stem cell graft donor, collected from the stem cell graft. The rearrangement uses TRBV6-1 and TRBJ2-6; D unclear. CDR3 DNA sequence: TGTGCCAGCCGCGAGGTGGCAGCTGGGGCCAACGTCCTGACTTTC. Protein product: CASREVAAGANVLTF.